The rows below give T cell receptor beta chains drawn from one sample of a study of cytomegalovirus exposure and HLA in healthy donors. TCRdb's table, derived via immunoSEQ multiplex PCR, lists solely in-frame clones and lacks some. The table records about 120,000 clones, over 75% of them present only once. The sample comprised PBMCs. These receptors all stem from a woman in her 30s in good health and CMV-seropositive. The CDR3 runs from the conserved cysteine through the conserved F or W. The order of the fields is CDR3 protein, CDR3 DNA, clone size, D gene, J gene, V gene. D genes are given only for firm matches. Rows may omit the clone size; those that give it use once, few, many or a size class.

CASSPGTPYEQYF TGTGCCAGCAGCCCCGGGACACCCTATGAGCAGTACTTC - - TRBJ2-7 TRBV7-9
CASSRDRNYEQYF TGTGCCAGTAGCAGGGACAGGAACTACGAGCAGTACTTC - TRBD1 TRBJ2-7 TRBV19
CASRQTYRGSRENTIYF TGCGCCAGCAGACAAACTTACAGGGGCTCGAGAGAAAACACCATATATTTT - TRBD1 TRBJ1-3 TRBV5-1
CASSYLHGDSNQPQHF TGTGCCAGCAGTTACCTCCACGGAGATAGCAATCAGCCCCAGCATTTT - - TRBJ1-5 TRBV6-6
CASSPGLAGVNTGELFF TGTGCCAGCAGCCCGGGACTAGCGGGGGTGAACACCGGGGAGCTGTTTTTT - TRBD2 TRBJ2-2 TRBV11-3
CASSLAPREQFF TGTGCCAGCAGCTTGGCCCCCCGGGAGCAGTTCTTC once - TRBJ2-1 TRBV5-6
CASTPRTDSGQPQHF TGTGCCAGTACCCCAAGGACAGATTCGGGCCAGCCCCAGCATTTT - - TRBJ1-5 TRBV19
CASSLQTARQGYGYTF TGTGCCAGCAGCCTCCAGACAGCGCGGCAGGGCTATGGCTACACCTTC - - TRBJ1-2 TRBV28
CASSRDRDSYEQYF TGTGCCAGCAGCAGAGACAGGGACTCCTACGAGCAGTACTTC - TRBD1 TRBJ2-7 TRBV5-4
CASSQNRGYEQYF TGTGCCAGCAGCCAGAACAGGGGATACGAGCAGTACTTC - TRBD1 TRBJ2-7 TRBV4-2
CASSEARRAIYGYTF TGTGCCAGCAGTGAAGCGCGCAGGGCTATCTATGGCTACACCTTC - - TRBJ1-2 TRBV6-1
CASSEFIRVVSGPDTQYF TGTGCCAGCAGTGAATTTATTAGGGTGGTTAGCGGTCCAGATACGCAGTATTTT - - TRBJ2-3 TRBV6-1
CASSPPMRSGGARNEQFF TGTGCCAGCTCACCACCGATGCGTAGCGGGGGGGCGAGGAATGAGCAGTTCTTC - TRBD2 TRBJ2-1 TRBV18
CASTDRGRYEQYF TGTGCCAGCACGGACAGGGGGAGGTACGAGCAGTACTTC - TRBD1 TRBJ2-7 TRBV6-1
CASSVLNNEQFF TGTGCCAGCAGTGTCCTAAACAATGAGCAGTTCTTC - - TRBJ2-1 TRBV2
CASTTSGGALEQYF TGTGCCAGCACGACTAGTGGGGGGGCCCTCGAGCAGTACTTC - - TRBJ2-7 TRBV27
CASSLSGGIDEQYF TGTGCCAGCAGCTTGTCGGGGGGAATCGACGAGCAGTACTTC once TRBD2 TRBJ2-7 TRBV5-6
CASSAGAGYNEQFF TGTGCCAGCAGCGCGGGAGCCGGTTACAATGAGCAGTTCTTC - TRBD2 TRBJ2-1 TRBV7-6
CAWSKGHLSSYNSPLHF TGTGCCTGGAGTAAGGGACACCTAAGCTCCTATAATTCACCCCTCCACTTT - - TRBJ1-6 TRBV30
CASSQVDRGTEAFF TGTGCCAGTAGTCAGGTGGACAGGGGCACTGAAGCTTTCTTT - TRBD1 TRBJ1-1 TRBV19
CATSPGSNQPQHF TGCGCCACTTCACCAGGGAGCAATCAGCCCCAGCATTTT - - TRBJ1-5 TRBV10-2
CASSWGDRQNEKLFF TGCGCCAGCAGCTGGGGGGACAGACAAAATGAAAAACTGTTTTTT - TRBD1 TRBJ1-4 TRBV5-1
CASSSPQGGGDTQYF TGTGCCAGCAGCTCGCCACAGGGGGGTGGGGATACGCAGTATTTT - TRBD1 TRBJ2-3 TRBV5-4
CASSLDPYMNTEAFF TGTGCCAGCAGCTTAGATCCCTATATGAACACTGAAGCTTTCTTT - - TRBJ1-1 TRBV11-2
CATSRDRREWGKYGYTF TGTGCCACCAGCAGAGATCGGCGGGAATGGGGGAAGTATGGCTACACCTTC once - TRBJ1-2 TRBV15
CASSPLGQGAGAFF TGCGCCAGCAGCCCGCTAGGACAGGGGGCCGGAGCTTTCTTT - TRBD1 TRBJ1-1 TRBV4-3
CSARDSYEQYF TGCAGTGCGAGGGACTCCTACGAGCAGTACTTC - - TRBJ2-7 TRBV20-1
CASGLVSSGSTDTQYF TGTGCTAGTGGTTTGGTGTCTAGCGGTAGCACAGATACGCAGTATTTT - TRBD2 TRBJ2-3 TRBV12-5
CASSLFQFGETQYF TGCGCCAGCAGCTTATTTCAATTCGGAGAGACCCAGTACTTC once - TRBJ2-5 TRBV5-1
CASSYSVDRGTGELFF TGTGCCAGCAGTTACAGTGTAGACAGGGGGACCGGGGAGCTGTTTTTT - TRBD1 TRBJ2-2 TRBV6-5
CASSLGGQRGIYEQYF TGTGCCAGCAGCCTCGGGGGCCAGCGGGGGATCTACGAGCAGTACTTC - - TRBJ2-7 TRBV21-1
CASRGGGRAMETQYF TGCGCCAGCCGTGGCGGCGGGAGGGCCATGGAGACCCAGTACTTC once TRBD2 TRBJ2-5 TRBV10-2
CASSGVQGTQYF TGTGCCAGCAGCGGAGTACAGGGGACCCAGTACTTC - - TRBJ2-5 TRBV7-9
CSVGTGNGYTF TGCAGCGTCGGGACAGGGAATGGCTACACCTTC few TRBD1 TRBJ1-2 TRBV29-1
CASSSARRTGEMRPQHF TGTGCCAGCAGTTCGGCCCGAAGGACAGGGGAGATGAGGCCCCAGCATTTT - TRBD1 TRBJ1-5 TRBV27
CAWSVLRTIGNTIYF TGTGCCTGGAGTGTACTGCGAACTATCGGAAACACCATATATTTT - - TRBJ1-3 TRBV30
CASSLSRGGVADTQYF TGTGCCAGCAGTTTATCGCGCGGGGGTGTGGCAGATACGCAGTATTTT - TRBD2 TRBJ2-3 TRBV27
CASSERGTDNQPQHF TGTGCCAGCAGTGAAAGGGGGACAGATAATCAGCCCCAGCATTTT - TRBD1 TRBJ1-5 TRBV6-1
CASSLPPGETQYF TGTGCCAGCAGCTTACCGCCGGGGGAGACCCAGTACTTC - - TRBJ2-5 TRBV7-9
CASSLGGQEYNEQFF TGTGCCAGCAGCTTGGGGGGACAGGAGTACAATGAGCAGTTCTTC - TRBD1 TRBJ2-1 TRBV5-6
CASTKQGSAGYTF TGTGCCAGCACGAAACAGGGATCGGCCGGCTACACCTTC - - TRBJ1-2 TRBV25-1
CASSQPGGTEAFF TGTGCCAGCAGCCAACCGGGGGGAACTGAAGCTTTCTTT - - TRBJ1-1 TRBV11-1
CASSVWDRGSSYNEQFF TGTGCCAGCAGCGTATGGGACAGGGGAAGCTCCTACAATGAGCAGTTCTTC once TRBD1 TRBJ2-1 TRBV9
CASSRRSGRGNEQFF TGTGCCAGCAGCCGCAGGAGCGGGAGAGGCAATGAGCAGTTCTTC - TRBD2 TRBJ2-1 TRBV5-4
CASSRDRTSGANVLTF TGTGCCAGCTCAAGGGACAGGACCTCTGGGGCCAACGTCCTGACTTTC - TRBD1 TRBJ2-6 TRBV18
CASSGGQGSSYEQYF TGCGCCAGCAGCGGGGGACAGGGGAGCTCCTACGAGCAGTACTTC - TRBD1 TRBJ2-7 TRBV5-1
CASSLAPGTSGTKKHNEQFF TGCGCCAGCAGCTTGGCACCCGGGACTAGCGGGACGAAAAAACACAATGAGCAGTTCTTC - TRBD2 TRBJ2-1 TRBV5-1
CASSEPGTGRVEQYF TGTGCCAGCAGTGAACCGGGGACAGGGCGTGTCGAGCAGTACTTC - TRBD1 TRBJ2-7 TRBV2
CASSGQGLTREQYF TGTGCCAGCAGTGGACAGGGCCTAACGAGGGAGCAGTACTTC - TRBD1 TRBJ2-7 TRBV6-1
CASRRTGTGELFF TGTGCCAGCCGGAGGACGGGCACCGGGGAGCTGTTTTTT - - TRBJ2-2 TRBV6-5
CASSHLGLAGALAGYNEQFF TGCGCCAGCAGCCATCTCGGACTAGCGGGGGCGCTAGCTGGGTACAATGAGCAGTTCTTC - TRBD2 TRBJ2-1 TRBV4-1
CASRLGGDRRPEKLFF TGTGCCAGCAGGTTAGGGGGCGACAGAAGACCGGAAAAACTGTTTTTT - TRBD1 TRBJ1-4 TRBV7-2
CASSSGPGLASDTGELFF TGTGCCAGCAGCTCCGGACCGGGACTAGCCTCCGACACCGGGGAGCTGTTTTTT - TRBD2 TRBJ2-2 TRBV11-2
CAIGGTSGVQETQYF TGTGCCATCGGCGGGACTAGCGGAGTACAAGAGACCCAGTACTTC - TRBD2 TRBJ2-5 TRBV10-3